A single sample gave rise to the 27 T cell receptor beta chains below, sequenced in a study of shared clonotypes between healthy human individuals. Assay used: immunoSEQ multiplex PCR; TCRdb lists only in-frame clones, some missing. The sample yields around 1.9 million clones, about 92% seen once. CD45RO-negative cells were positively selected for CCR7, leaving out terminally differentiated effector memory CD45RA+ cells. Sequencing was done on a sample of naive CD8+ T cells from PBMCs. These TCRs come from a man younger than 35 in good health. Some clones in this sample may be carry-over from other donors' samples.

The chain employs TRBV5-1 and TRBJ2-7; 10 nucleotides line up with TRBD2. The CDR3 consists of 16 residues. With V trimmed by 5 bases and J by 3 bases, 11 bases remained unmatched. Germline V CDR1 and CDR2: SGHRS, YFSETQ. The CDR3 DNA reads TGCGCCAGCAGAGACCACACTAGCGGGAAGCTCTACGAGCAGTACTTC. Translated, it gives CASRDHTSGKLYEQYF.

The chain combines TRBV21-1 with TRBJ2-7; the D segment call TRBD1 is taken from the table without a DNA check. TRBV21-1 is given as a pseudogene. The CDR3 has 16 amino acids. CDR3 DNA sequence: TGTGCCAGCAGCAAAGCGGCAGGGCCGAGCTCCTACGAGCAGTACTTC. Protein: CASSKAAGPSSYEQYF.

V usage is TRBV28 and J usage is TRBJ2-7; D is unclear. This CDR3 spans 16 amino acids. Trimming took off 3 bases at V and 0 bases at J, with 15 bases between the two ends. CDR1 and CDR2 (germline): MDHEN, SYDVKM. Here the CDR3 DNA reads TGTGCCAGCAGTTTTGGTCCCGGGTTAAGCTCCTACGAGCAGTACTTC. This translates into CASSFGPGLSSYEQYF. The full variable domain, in which reference TRBV28 and TRBJ2-7 provide the parts outside the CDR3, is DVKVTQSSRYLVKRTGEKVFLECVQDMDHENMFWYRQDPGLGLRLIYFSYDVKMKEKGDIPEGYSVSREKKERFSLILESASTNQTSMYLCASSFGPGLSSYEQYFGPGTRLTVT.

The chain combines TRBV5-1 with TRBJ2-3, with D hard to call. The germline V and J ends were trimmed by 2 bases and 8 bases, with 12 bases remaining between them. This CDR3 is built from 13 residues. Per germline, CDR1 SGHRS and CDR2 YFSETQ. The chain's CDR3 is CASSLPPAGTQYF. CDR3 coding DNA: TGCGCCAGCAGCTTACCTCCTGCAGGTACGCAGTATTTT.

This clone has just one count. The chain links TRBV7-7 to TRBJ2-1; D not certain. The CDR3 has 16 amino acids. Germline V gene data show CDR1 as SSHAT and CDR2 as FNYEAQ (reference sequence). Trimming pared 2 bases from V and 11 bases from J, leaving 22 bases between. The CDR3 DNA follows: TGTGCCAGCAGCTTAATAGTGCTCCCTTTGTCGTGCCAGCAGTTCTTC. Protein: CASSLIVLPLSCQQFF.

This sequence joins TRBV7-8 and TRBJ2-5; D is uncertain. Germline-derived CDR1 and CDR2 are SGHVS and FQNEAQ. The V end was cut by 0 bases, the J end by 3 bases, with 8 bases between. This CDR3 comprises 14 residues. The CDR3 sequence: CASSLARRKETQYF. CDR3 nucleotide sequence: TGTGCCAGCAGCTTAGCGCGGAGAAAAGAGACCCAGTACTTC.

J is TRBJ2-4 and V is TRBV28; weak D call: TRBD2 (6 bases). The CDR3 is made up of 17 amino acids. The germline V and J ends were trimmed by 5 bases and 0 bases, with 17 bases remaining between them. Per germline, CDR1 MDHEN and CDR2 SYDVKM. The DNA of the CDR3 is TGTGCCAGCAGTACCCCAATCGGGGAGGTAGCCAAAAACATTCAGTACTTC. It specifies CASSTPIGEVAKNIQYF. The variable domain in full, completed from reference TRBV28 and TRBJ2-4, reads DVKVTQSSRYLVKRTGEKVFLECVQDMDHENMFWYRQDPGLGLRLIYFSYDVKMKEKGDIPEGYSVSREKKERFSLILESASTNQTSMYLCASSTPIGEVAKNIQYFGAGTRLSVL.

The rearrangement uses TRBV7-9 and TRBJ2-2; a weak D match, TRBD1 (6 bases). CDR3 length equals 16 residues. Trimming stripped 5 bases from V and 0 bases from J, with 13 bases between. Germline CDR1 and CDR2: SEHNR and FQNEAQ (reference sequence). CDR3 amino acids: CASSNGDKPNTGELFF. CDR3 nucleotide sequence: TGTGCCAGCAGCAATGGGGACAAACCGAACACCGGGGAGCTGTTTTTT.

This clone was counted a single time. The rearrangement uses TRBV21-1 and TRBJ2-7; whether TRBD1, the table's D call, matches the DNA was not checked. TRBV21-1 is annotated as a pseudogene. The CDR3 covers 18 residues. CDR3 DNA sequence: TGTGCCAGCAGCAAAGTCCCGGGACAGGGCTGGGACTCCTACGAGCAGTACTTC. Protein sequence: CASSKVPGQGWDSYEQYF.

This clone has just one count. The rearrangement links TRBV28 to TRBJ1-2; TRBD1 might be the D (5 bases). From germline, CDR1 is MDHEN and CDR2 SYDVKM. The CDR3 consists of 13 residues. Trimming shortened V by 10 bases and J by 2 bases, and 14 bases separated the two germline ends. This CDR3 is CATLDRTNYGYTF. The CDR3 DNA sequence: TGTGCCACCCTAGACAGAACCAACTATGGCTACACCTTC.

A word on this clone: The junction does not match germline at one end; this may be a read error. The V and J genes are TRBV5-3 and TRBJ2-7; D gene uncertain. TRBV5-3 belongs to the ORF category, with a function that is uncertain. This CDR3 spans 8 amino acids. In DNA, the CDR3 is TGTGCCAGCCGGGTATTCGGCTTC. It translates to CASRVFGF.

This chain uses TRBV27 with TRBJ2-7, with D maybe TRBD2 (6 bases). V lost 4 bases to trimming and J lost 0 bases, with 10 bases between them. From germline, CDR1 is MNHEY and CDR2 SMNVEV (reference sequence). The CDR3 length is 14 residues. The CDR3 DNA reads as TGTGCCAGCAGTTACCGGGGGAGCTCCTACGAGCAGTACTTC. It encodes CASSYRGSSYEQYF.

The J gene is TRBJ2-2, the V gene TRBV27, with TRBD2 as a possible D gene (5 bases). Germline V CDR1 and CDR2: MNHEY, SMNVEV (reference sequence). V was pared by 5 bases and J by 3 bases, with 7 bases between. The CDR3 consists of 13 residues. The CDR3 is CASSTDYTGELFF. For the CDR3, the DNA is TGTGCCAGCAGTACGGACTACACCGGGGAGCTGTTTTTT.

The rearrangement links TRBV13 to TRBJ2-5, with D maybe TRBD2 (5 bases). V lost 4 bases and J 2 bases, leaving 14 bases between the germline ends. Germline values: CDR1 PRHDT, CDR2 FYEKMQ (reference sequence). This CDR3 comprises 15 residues. The CDR3 spells CASSSTSIAQETQYF. CDR3 in DNA: TGTGCCAGCAGCTCCACCAGTATAGCGCAAGAGACCCAGTACTTC.

The chain uses TRBV4-1 and TRBJ2-5; D is ambiguous. Germline CDR1 MGHRA, CDR2 YSYEKL. V was shortened by 0 bases and J by 9 bases, with 11 bases between the two germline ends. The CDR3 is 13 amino acids. The DNA for the CDR3 is TGCGCCAGCAGCCAAGAGGGCAGGCAACCCCAGTACTTC. It encodes CASSQEGRQPQYF.

The chain is built from TRBV28 and TRBJ1-1, with TRBD1 as a possible D gene (6 bases). Germline V gene lookup returns CDR1 MDHEN and CDR2 SYDVKM. The CDR3 runs to 12 residues. Trimming took off 2 bases at V and 11 bases at J, with 12 bases between the two ends. The CDR3: CASSLGGALAFF. The DNA of the CDR3 is TGTGCCAGCAGTTTAGGGGGCGCTCTGGCTTTCTTT.

This clone was recorded only once. The CDR3: CASSLWVAGGSSYEQYF. The CDR3 coding sequence is TGCGCCAGCAGCTTGTGGGTAGCGGGAGGCTCCTCCTACGAGCAGTACTTC. J is TRBJ2-7 and V is TRBV5-1; TRBD2 agrees at 10 bases. Germline assignment: CDR1 SGHRS and CDR2 YFSETQ. The CDR3 is made up of 17 amino acids. V shed 1 base, J shed 0 bases, and the junction held 7 bases outside the gene matches.

CDR3 loop: CASSRGQETQYF. DNA of the CDR3: TGCGCCAGCAGCCGGGGGCAAGAGACCCAGTACTTC. The chain is built from TRBV4-1 and TRBJ2-5; possibly TRBD1 or TRBD2 for D (5 bases each). In germline, CDR1 is MGHRA, CDR2 YSYEKL. Trimming took off 4 bases at V and 2 bases at J, with 5 bases between the two ends. CDR3 size: 12 residues.

This clone was observed a single time. The V gene is TRBV6-1, the J gene TRBJ2-4, with D perhaps TRBD2 (5 bases). CDR3 length: 15 residues. Germline lookup yields CDR1 MNHNS and CDR2 SASEGT. Trimming removed 4 bases from V and 0 bases from J, with 10 bases in between. In DNA, the CDR3 is TGTGCCAGCAGTGGCCTGGGAGAAGCCAAAAACATTCAGTACTTC. Protein sequence: CASSGLGEAKNIQYF.

This rearrangement joins TRBV5-1 to TRBJ2-1; tentatively, D is TRBD2 (5 bases). Per the germline V gene, CDR1 is SGHRS and CDR2 is YFSETQ. This CDR3 has 14 residues. Trimming cost V 0 bases and J 7 bases, with 11 bases left between them. CDR3 protein: CASSLVATRNEQFF. The CDR3 DNA reads TGCGCCAGCAGCTTGGTAGCGACGCGGAATGAGCAGTTCTTC.

The table lists this clone with a count of one. The rearrangement uses TRBV28 and TRBJ2-7; a possible D gene is TRBD1 (5 bases). The germline gives CDR1 MDHEN, CDR2 SYDVKM. This CDR3 has 13 residues. With 6 bases removed from V and 3 bases from J, the gap between germline ends came to 12 bases. CDR3 nucleotides: TGTGCCAGCAGCAAGACAGCCGACTACGAGCAGTACTTC. Amino acid sequence: CASSKTADYEQYF.

The rearrangement links TRBV27 to TRBJ1-1; tentative D call: TRBD1 (5 bases). Germline CDR1 and CDR2: MNHEY and SMNVEV (reference sequence). V lost 3 bases and J 0 bases, leaving 11 bases between the germline ends. CDR3 length: 15 amino acids. The CDR3 protein is CASSFLGQMNTEAFF. DNA for the CDR3: TGTGCCAGCAGTTTCCTTGGACAAATGAACACTGAAGCTTTCTTT.

V gene TRBV6-1 combines with J gene TRBJ2-1; possibly TRBD1 or TRBD2 for D (5 bases each). Trimming pared 1 base from V and 0 bases from J, leaving 13 bases between. CDR3 length: 17 residues. CDR1 MNHNS and CDR2 SASEGT come from the germline V gene. CDR3 DNA: TGTGCCAGCAGTGAAGTCTCAGGGACGAGCTCCTACAATGAGCAGTTCTTC. It codes for CASSEVSGTSSYNEQFF.

The J gene is TRBJ1-1, the V gene TRBV27; possible D gene TRBD1, 5 bases. In germline, CDR1 is MNHEY, CDR2 SMNVEV (reference sequence). The CDR3 sequence is 17 residues long. The V gene lost 5 bases and the J gene lost 10 bases, with 29 bases spanning the gap. The CDR3: CASSPLYAGRLSTSAFF. CDR3 in DNA: TGTGCCAGCAGTCCTTTGTATGCGGGACGTTTATCAACATCAGCTTTCTTT.

As to this clone: Other DNA sequences in this specimen translate into the identical CDR3. J is TRBJ2-7 and V is TRBV27; 8 nucleotides align to TRBD1. Losses at the gene ends were 4 bases for V and 6 bases for J; bases not matched to a gene: 5. The CDR3 sequence is 13 residues long. Germline V CDR1 and CDR2: MNHEY, SMNVEV (reference sequence). CDR3: CASSSRTGTEQYF. Here the CDR3 DNA reads TGTGCCAGCAGTTCACGGACAGGGACCGAGCAGTACTTC.

The chain combines TRBV29-1 with TRBJ2-3; a possible D gene is TRBD2 (5 bases). The ends were cut back, 4 bases at V and 3 bases at J, with 20 bases in the middle. The CDR3 extends over 16 amino acids. The germline V gene encodes CDR1 SQVTM and CDR2 ANQGSEA. In nucleotides, the CDR3 is TGCAGCGTTGTCGGAAAGGTGGGAGTGGGGACAGATACGCAGTATTTT. Its translation is CSVVGKVGVGTDTQYF.

The chain has TRBV7-2 and TRBJ2-2, with TRBD1 identical over 8 bases. With V trimmed by 9 bases and J by 6 bases, 6 bases remained unmatched. Germline V lookup: CDR1 SGHTA, CDR2 FQGNSA. This CDR3 comprises 13 residues. The CDR3 coding sequence is TGTGCCAGGCGACAGGGGAGGCCCGGGGAGCTGTTTTTT. Its protein is CARRQGRPGELFF. Full variable domain (missing parts from reference TRBV7-2 and TRBJ2-2): GAGVSQSPSNKVTEKGKDVELRCDPISGHTALYWYRQSLGQGLEFLIYFQGNSAPDKSGLPSDRFSAERTGGSVSTLTIQRTQQEDSAVYLCARRQGRPGELFFGEGSRLTVL.